This TCR beta chain appears in the sequencing data of a study of T cell responses to AZD1222 COVID-19 vaccine. Germline V gene sequence: CDR1 SQVTM, CDR2 ANQGSEA. The CDR3 has 11 amino acids. V was cut by 3 bases and J by 3 bases, with 6 bases left in between. Only in-frame clones appear in the TCRdb table, and some are missing; sequencing was by immunoSEQ multiplex PCR. The table includes some 60,000 clones, 86% detected once. The receptor was derived from an adult who received the AZD1222 COVID-19 vaccine. This chain connects TRBV29-1 to TRBJ2-7; D is unclear. Sample: peripheral blood, taken 28 days after the second AZD1222 dose. Written as DNA, the CDR3 is TGCAGCGTTGATCCTTACTACGAGCAGTACTTC. Encoded protein: CSVDPYYEQYF.